What follows are 11 T cell receptor beta chains derived from one specimen sequenced in a study of identical twins. TCRdb redid the calling of the 5' RACE reads with MiXCR, one entry per CDR3 protein. The sample yields hundreds of thousands of distinct CDR3 sequences, around 8.1% seen once. The same data also went into a second study, on yellow fever vaccine responses in identical twins.

The sample taken for sequencing was memory (CD45RO+) T cells sorted from blood. Receptors were obtained from a woman under 30 in good health.

J is TRBJ2-1 and V is TRBV12-3 or TRBV12-4; D is uncertain. The CDR3 loop spans 12 amino acids. Trimming removed 5 bases at V and 5 bases at J, with 7 bases between. The CDR3, as DNA: TGTGCCAGCAGTCTGTGGGACAATGAGCAGTTCTTC. Translation: CASSLWDNEQFF.

The table lists this clonotype with a few counts. The chain has TRBV28 and TRBJ2-7; the match to TRBD2 covers 10 bases. V lost 3 bases and J lost 2; bases outside the gene matches: 10. This CDR3 region has 17 residues. Germline assignment: CDR1 MDHEN and CDR2 SYDVKM. The DNA of the CDR3 is TGTGCCAGCAGTTTCCGGTTTAGCGGGGGGTATCCCTACGAGCAGTACTTC. Encoded protein: CASSFRFSGGYPYEQYF.

There are a few counts of this clonotype. The rearrangement joins TRBV7-2 to TRBJ2-7, with 10 bases fitting TRBD2. Looked up from germline, CDR1 is SGHTA and CDR2 is FQGNSA. V trimming: 6 bases; J trimming: 2 bases; junction bases outside the gene matches: 7. This CDR3 comprises 15 residues. CDR3 nucleotides: TGTGCCAGCAGTCGTAGCGGGGGGACCACCTACGAGCAGTACTTC. The encoded protein is CASSRSGGTTYEQYF. Complete variable domain (other parts from reference TRBV7-2 and TRBJ2-7): GAGVSQSPSNKVTEKGKDVELRCDPISGHTALYWYRQSLGQGLEFLIYFQGNSAPDKSGLPSDRFSAERTGGSVSTLTIQRTQQEDSAVYLCASSRSGGTTYEQYFGPGTRLTVT.

The chain has TRBV20-1 and TRBJ2-1; TRBD2 agrees at 7 bases. V shed 3 bases, J shed 7 bases, and the junction held 9 bases outside the gene matches. CDR3 length: 14 amino acids. Germline V CDR1 and CDR2: DFQATT, SNEGSKA (reference sequence). The CDR3 loop reads CSARGGSLRNEQFF. The DNA of the CDR3 is TGCAGTGCTAGGGGCGGGAGTTTAAGAAATGAGCAGTTCTTC.

This chain links TRBV5-1 with TRBJ2-3; D is unresolved. The CDR3 spans 13 residues. Germline values: CDR1 SGHRS, CDR2 YFSETQ. The ends were cut back, 0 bases at V and 6 bases at J, with 8 bases in the middle. CDR3 bases: TGCGCCAGCAGCTTGGTCAACGCGGATACGCAGTATTTT. The encoded protein is CASSLVNADTQYF.

This clonotype was seen a handful of times. The chain joins TRBV28 to TRBJ2-1; 10 bases are shared with TRBD2. The CDR3 contains 16 residues. With 2 bases clipped from V and 5 bases from J, the junction kept 6 bases outside the gene matches. CDR1 MDHEN and CDR2 SYDVKM come from the germline V gene. The CDR3 nucleotides read TGTGCCAGCAGTTTACTCACTAGCGGGGCCGACAATGAGCAGTTCTTC. It codes for CASSLLTSGADNEQFF.

This clonotype was detected many times. V is TRBV3-1 and J is TRBJ2-5; no reliable D call. The CDR3 length is 14 residues. Germline V lookup: CDR1 LGHDT, CDR2 YNNKEL (reference sequence). Trimming cost V 1 base and J 2 bases, with 8 bases left between them. CDR3 sequence: CASSQGPMQETQYF. CDR3 DNA sequence: TGTGCCAGCAGCCAAGGACCGATGCAAGAGACCCAGTACTTC.

A few counts support this clonotype. The chain is built from TRBV19 and TRBJ2-7; 9 nucleotides line up with TRBD1. V gave up 4 bases and J gave up 4 bases; unmatched junction bases: 8. Looked up from germline, CDR1 is LNHDA and CDR2 is SQIVND (reference sequence). This CDR3 contains 15 residues. This CDR3 reads CASSTPGTGLYEQYF. The DNA of the CDR3 is TGTGCCAGTAGTACTCCCGGGACAGGGCTATACGAGCAGTACTTC.

This clonotype was detected many times. The V call is TRBV25-1, the J call TRBJ2-2; D uncertain. The CDR3 is 14 amino acids. Germline values: CDR1 MGHDK, CDR2 SYGVNS. The V end was cut by 4 bases, the J end by 7 bases, with 13 bases between. The CDR3 region is CASSVSLSGGELFF. In DNA, the CDR3 is TGTGCCAGCAGTGTCTCCCTGTCGGGCGGGGAGCTGTTTTTT.

This clonotype was counted between two and nine times. The chain joins TRBV11-2 to TRBJ2-3; D not certain. This CDR3 is 12 amino acids long. V was cut by 1 base and J by 9 bases, with 8 bases left in between. The germline V gene encodes CDR1 SGHAT and CDR2 FQNNGV. The CDR3 coding sequence is TGTGCCAGCAGCTTAGGTGCTGGAACGCAGTATTTT. It translates to CASSLGAGTQYF.

In its sample, this clonotype was seen a few times. This sequence joins TRBV6-2 or TRBV6-3 and TRBJ2-3, with 8 bases identical to TRBD2. This CDR3 is built from 14 residues. V shed 6 bases and J 4 bases; nucleotides not matched to a gene: 6. Germline CDR1 reads MNHEY; CDR2 reads SVGEGT. CDR3 sequence: CASRPGGSPDTQYF. The CDR3 DNA is TGTGCCAGCAGACCGGGAGGGAGCCCAGATACGCAGTATTTT.